This passage covers 28 T cell receptor beta chains from one sample sequenced in a study of T cell repertoires in cytomegalovirus infection. TCRdb redid the calling of the reads with MiXCR, one entry per CDR3 protein. Of some 150,000 distinct CDR3 sequences listed, 23% were seen once; the top ten hold over 9.5%. Sequenced input: PBMCs. The receptors come from a human donor in good health (CMV status not recorded). Some clones in this sample may be carry-over from other donors' samples.

This clonotype appeared many times. This chain connects TRBV12-3 or TRBV12-4 to TRBJ2-7; 8 bases line up with TRBD1. This CDR3 is 13 amino acids long. The trim removed 9 bases at V and 2 bases at J, leaving 6 bases unmatched. The CDR3 DNA follows: TGTGCCAGTTCGGGACAGGTCCCCTACGAGCAGTACTTC. Protein: CASSGQVPYEQYF.

This clonotype was detected only once. This chain links TRBV7-9 with TRBJ2-4, with D perhaps matching TRBD1 (6 bases). Trimming pared 1 base from V and 6 bases from J, leaving 7 bases between. CDR3 size: 13 residues. Per germline, CDR1 SEHNR and CDR2 FQNEAQ (reference sequence). CDR3 region: CASSLGDTNIQYF. In DNA form, the CDR3 reads TGTGCCAGCAGCTTAGGGGACACAAACATTCAGTACTTC.

Only a few counts were recorded for this clonotype. This chain joins TRBV28 and TRBJ2-3, with 12 bases that match TRBD1. Germline CDR1 MDHEN, CDR2 SYDVKM. The length of the CDR3 is 16 residues. Trimming removed 2 bases from V and 5 bases from J; junction bases left unmatched: 5. DNA for the CDR3: TGTGCCAGCAGTTTACTGGGGACAGGGGGCGGAGATACGCAGTATTTT. Protein product: CASSLLGTGGGDTQYF.

This clonotype was recorded at least ten times. The gene calls are TRBV2 and TRBJ2-5; weak D call: TRBD1 (5 bases). The CDR3 runs 12 residues. From germline, CDR1 is SNHLY and CDR2 FYNNEI. V lost 7 bases and J 3 bases, leaving 9 bases between the germline ends. CDR3 protein: CASKGEEETQYF. The CDR3, as DNA: TGTGCCAGCAAAGGGGAAGAAGAGACCCAGTACTTC.

This clonotype turned up a few times. V and J are TRBV12-5 and TRBJ2-7; 8 bases line up with TRBD1. Germline V lookup: CDR1 LGHNT, CDR2 FRNRAP. V lost 2 bases to trimming and J lost 3 bases; unmatched junction nucleotides: 3. The CDR3 is 14 amino acids. CDR3 nucleotides: TGTGCTAGTGGTTTGAACAGGGGGTACTACGAGCAGTACTTC. Translation gives CASGLNRGYYEQYF.

The rearrangement links TRBV2 to TRBJ1-6; weak D call: TRBD1 (5 bases). In germline, CDR1 is SNHLY, CDR2 FYNNEI. This CDR3 contains 14 residues. Trimming removed 7 bases at V and 10 bases at J, with 17 bases between. The CDR3 region is CASKATVAVSPLHF. CDR3 sequence (DNA): TGTGCCAGCAAGGCGACAGTGGCGGTCTCACCCCTCCACTTT.

The chain joins TRBV6-2 or TRBV6-3 to TRBJ1-1, with 8 bases fitting TRBD1. Looked up from germline, CDR1 is MNHEY and CDR2 is SVGEGT. This CDR3 is 16 amino acids long. Trimming at V came to 4 bases and at J to 0 bases, leaving 7 bases not matched to a gene. DNA for the CDR3: TGTGCCAGCAGTTTCGGGACAGGAGTAATGAACACTGAAGCTTTCTTT. Encoded protein: CASSFGTGVMNTEAFF.

The table lists this clonotype with many counts. This sequence joins TRBV7-2 and TRBJ1-2; D gene unclear. CDR3 length equals 14 residues. Trimming removed 0 bases from V and 4 bases from J, with 9 bases in between. CDR1 and CDR2 from the germline V gene are SGHTA and FQGNSA. The CDR3 here is CASSLAINSYGYTF. The CDR3 DNA reads TGTGCCAGCAGCTTAGCCATCAACAGCTATGGCTACACCTTC.

The table lists this clonotype with a count of one. V gene TRBV5-1 combines with J gene TRBJ2-1; 12 bases are a match to TRBD2. The germline CDR1 and CDR2 sequences are SGHRS and YFSETQ. The length of the CDR3 is 15 residues. The V segment lost 3 bases and the J segment 8 bases; nucleotides outside the gene matches: 6. CDR3 in DNA: TGCGCCAGCAGCTCGCTAGCGGGGGGGCCGCATGAGCAGTTCTTC. This sequence encodes CASSSLAGGPHEQFF.

This chain uses TRBV11-2 with TRBJ2-7; D not certain. The CDR3 consists of 14 residues. Germline V lookup: CDR1 SGHAT, CDR2 FQNNGV. V was trimmed by 2 bases and J by 2 bases, leaving 10 bases between them. The CDR3 region has the DNA TGTGCCAGCAGCTTAAGGCAAGTCCCCTACGAGCAGTACTTC. Translation: CASSLRQVPYEQYF.

This clonotype was observed a few times. V usage is TRBV27 and J usage is TRBJ2-3; 9 bases are shared with TRBD2. The CDR3 consists of 17 residues. Germline CDR1 reads MNHEY; CDR2 reads SMNVEV (reference sequence). V dropped 3 bases and J dropped 5; count of bases not matched to a gene: 12. CDR3 bases: TGTGCCAGCAGTTTCTCAAAAAGCGGGAGGAGGATAGATACGCAGTATTTT. Encoded protein: CASSFSKSGRRIDTQYF.

This clonotype was observed a handful of times. The chain has TRBV30 and TRBJ1-2; D not resolved. CDR1 and CDR2 from the germline V gene are GTSNPN and SVGIG (reference sequence). Trimming removed 3 bases from V and 10 bases from J, with 15 bases in between. The CDR3 sequence is 12 residues long. CDR3 coding DNA: TGTGCCTGGAGGGACGACTCCCCTGACTACACCTTC. It translates to CAWRDDSPDYTF.

In its sample, this clonotype was seen a few times. The chain recombines TRBV9 with TRBJ2-3; D ambiguous. Germline assignment: CDR1 SGDLS and CDR2 YYNGEE. Trimming removed 4 bases at V and 2 bases at J, with 14 bases between. The CDR3 loop spans 15 amino acids. CDR3 DNA: TGTGCCAGCAGCCCCCGGGTTCCGCCCACAGATACGCAGTATTTT. It specifies CASSPRVPPTDTQYF. Together with reference TRBV9 and TRBJ2-3, the CDR3 gives the full variable domain: DSGVTQTPKHLITATGQRVTLRCSPRSGDLSVYWYQQSLDQGLQFLIQYYNGEERAKGNILERFSAQQFPDLHSELNLSSLELGDSALYFCASSPRVPPTDTQYFGPGTRLTVL.

V is TRBV19 and J is TRBJ1-5; D gene uncertain. V lost 4 bases and J lost 0, with 7 bases in between. CDR3 length: 14 residues. Germline V gene lookup returns CDR1 LNHDA and CDR2 SQIVND (reference sequence). The CDR3 DNA is TGTGCCAGTAGTAAACAGAGTAGCAATCAGCCCCAGCATTTT. Translated: CASSKQSSNQPQHF.

The rearrangement uses TRBV7-9 and TRBJ2-5; TRBD1 matches 9 bases. The V segment lost 5 bases and the J segment 6 bases; nucleotides outside the gene matches: 7. Germline V CDR1 and CDR2: SEHNR, FQNEAQ (reference sequence). There are 14 residues in the CDR3. CDR3 nucleotides: TGTGCCAGCAGCCACCGGGACAGGGAACAGACCCAGTACTTC. Amino acids: CASSHRDREQTQYF.

A note on this clonotype: One base away lies a much larger clone, so this may be a sequencing read error. The chain recombines TRBV6-2 or TRBV6-3 with TRBJ2-3; D gene ambiguous. Germline V gene lookup returns CDR1 MNHEY and CDR2 SVGEGT. This CDR3 spans 13 amino acids. In DNA, the CDR3 is TGTGTCAGCAGCCCGAGACTGACAGATACGCAGTATTTT. Protein product: CVSSPRLTDTQYF.

This clonotype was picked up a small number of times. The CDR3 nucleotides read TGTGCCAGCAGCTTAGGGGCCCAACGGTTCTTGAGGGTAGATGAGCAGTTCTTC. Residues: CASSLGAQRFLRVDEQFF. The rearrangement joins TRBV7-8 to TRBJ2-1; D perhaps matches TRBD2 (5 bases). This CDR3 is 18 amino acids long. Germline V gene data show CDR1 as SGHVS and CDR2 as FQNEAQ. V lost 1 base, J lost 8 bases, and 24 bases lay in between.

This clonotype was observed a single time. This chain connects TRBV7-6 to TRBJ2-1; unclear D gene. The V and J ends lost 1 base and 0 bases respectively, with 10 bases between them. The CDR3 runs 16 residues. The germline V gene has CDR1 SGHVS and CDR2 FNYEAQ. CDR3 loop: CASSLVAVPSYNEQFF. DNA for the CDR3: TGTGCCAGCAGCTTAGTGGCGGTCCCCTCCTACAATGAGCAGTTCTTC. Supplemented by reference TRBV7-6 and TRBJ2-1, the full variable domain reads GAGVSQSPRYKVTKRGQDVALRCDPISGHVSLYWYRQALGQGPEFLTYFNYEAQQDKSGLPNDRFSAERPEGSISTLTIQRTEQRDSAMYRCASSLVAVPSYNEQFFGPGTRLTVL.

The chain has TRBV29-1 and TRBJ2-4; 7 bases fit TRBD1. Germline CDR1 reads SQVTM; CDR2 reads ANQGSEA. The CDR3 is made up of 12 amino acids. V shed 6 bases, J shed 6 bases, and the junction held 5 bases outside the gene matches. CDR3 sequence: CSVHTGVNIQYF. The CDR3, as DNA: TGCAGCGTCCATACAGGGGTAAACATTCAGTACTTC. The complete variable domain, with remaining parts taken from reference TRBV29-1 and TRBJ2-4, reads SAVISQKPSRDICQRGTSLTIQCQVDSQVTMMFWYRQQPGQSLTLIATANQGSEATYESGFVIDKFPISRPNLTFSTLTVSNMSPEDSSIYLCSVHTGVNIQYFGAGTRLSVL.

This clonotype was detected a few times. The chain recombines TRBV10-3 with TRBJ2-1; TRBD2 matches 7 bases. V shed 8 bases, J shed 4 bases, and the junction held 5 bases outside the gene matches. The germline V gene has CDR1 ENHRY and CDR2 SYGVKD. The CDR3 runs to 13 residues. CDR3 sequence (DNA): TGTGCCATCCAGCCTAGCGGTTACAATGAGCAGTTCTTC. It is translated as CAIQPSGYNEQFF.

The chain is built from TRBV20-1 and TRBJ2-1; D not certain. CDR3 size: 13 residues. The germline V gene encodes CDR1 DFQATT and CDR2 SNEGSKA (reference sequence). Trimming removed 6 bases from V and 8 bases from J, with 17 bases in between. The CDR3 DNA is TGCAGTGCGGAACCCAGGTTACGCGATGAGCAGTTCTTC. Protein: CSAEPRLRDEQFF.

This clonotype showed up just a few times. The V and J genes are TRBV28 and TRBJ2-3; the match to TRBD2 covers 9 bases. The CDR3 length is 15 residues. The V and J ends lost 4 bases and 6 bases, in that order; junction bases with no gene match: 8. Per the germline V gene, CDR1 is MDHEN and CDR2 is SYDVKM. DNA for the CDR3: TGTGCCAGCAGTTCCCCTAGCGGGGTGGTCGATACGCAGTATTTT. Its translation is CASSSPSGVVDTQYF.

This clonotype was seen only once. This chain uses TRBV29-1 with TRBJ2-7; 8 bases map to TRBD1. From germline, CDR1 is SQVTM and CDR2 ANQGSEA. Unmatched junction bases numbered 16, after V lost 6 bases and J lost 6 bases. The CDR3 runs 15 residues. Here the CDR3 reads CSVVLLQGVGGEQYF. The CDR3, as DNA: TGCAGCGTCGTCTTGTTACAGGGGGTCGGGGGCGAGCAGTACTTC.

The chain couples TRBV27 to TRBJ1-1, with 8 bases fitting TRBD1. V gave up 7 bases and J gave up 1 base; unmatched junction bases: 8. Germline V gives CDR1 MNHEY, CDR2 SMNVEV (reference sequence). This CDR3 contains 15 residues. The chain's CDR3 is CASNNPGQANTEAFF. The DNA for the CDR3 is TGTGCCAGCAACAACCCGGGACAGGCGAACACTGAAGCTTTCTTT.

The rearrangement links TRBV7-4 to TRBJ1-6; unclear D gene. Germline V gene lookup returns CDR1 SGHVT and CDR2 SQSDAQ. There are 13 residues in the CDR3. Trimming pared 4 bases from V and 8 bases from J, leaving 9 bases between. For the CDR3, the DNA is TGTGCCAGCAGCTCGGACCCTTATTCACCCCTCCACTTT. Translating it yields CASSSDPYSPLHF. The variable domain in full, with the rest retrieved from reference TRBV7-4 and TRBJ1-6, is GAGVSQSPRYKVAKRGRDVALRCDSISGHVTLYWYRQTLGQGSEVLTYSQSDAQRDKSGRPSGRFSAERPERSVSTLKIQRTEQGDSAVYLCASSSDPYSPLHFGNGTRLTVT.

This clonotype was seen at least ten times. This sequence joins TRBV11-2 and TRBJ2-3; 7 nucleotides line up with TRBD1. This CDR3 is built from 14 residues. Looked up from germline, CDR1 is SGHAT and CDR2 is FQNNGV. V trimming: 4 bases; J trimming: 1 base; junction bases outside the gene matches: 2. The chain's CDR3 is CASSYGQGTDTQYF. Here the CDR3 DNA reads TGTGCCAGCAGCTACGGACAGGGCACAGATACGCAGTATTTT.

This clonotype showed up many times. The genes are TRBV6-2 or TRBV6-3 and TRBJ1-1; D remains ambiguous. V shed 6 bases and J shed 3 bases, with 11 bases lying between them. This CDR3 is built from 13 residues. The germline V gene has CDR1 MNHEY and CDR2 SVGEGT. In nucleotides, the CDR3 is TGTGCCAGCAGAGAGGGTGGCGACACTGAAGCTTTCTTT. Its protein product is CASREGGDTEAFF.

A few counts support this clonotype. The chain is built from TRBV7-2 and TRBJ1-6, with 9 bases matching TRBD1. CDR1 is SGHTA, CDR2 FQGNSA, per germline. V lost 4 bases, J lost 4 bases, and 5 bases stayed unmatched. This CDR3 spans 16 amino acids. The CDR3: CASSSQGAGYNSPLHF. The CDR3 nucleotides read TGTGCCAGCAGCTCACAGGGGGCGGGTTATAATTCACCCCTCCACTTT.